The rows below give T cell receptor beta chains drawn from one sample of a study of blood T cell repertoires in COVID-19. Data came from immunoSEQ multiplex PCR; TCRdb stores just in-frame clones and leaves some out. Seen here are around 120,000 clones, 70% to 90% observed once, and the top ten hold 2% to 2.5%. Sequenced input: peripheral blood. Receptors originate from a human donor in a cohort sampled during active COVID-19. Each CDR3 is given without its conserved first and last residue.

len	v_gene	CDR3aa
12	TRBV5-1	ASRLAGGVRQQF
11	TRBV19	ASRRGGTGELF
15	TRBV9	ASSATTLAGVINEQF
13	TRBV5-1	ASSPMGTLTGELF
13	TRBV28	ATLSGGRGANVLT
11	TRBV5-5	ASSGGPAGELF
12	TRBV7-8	ASSGRDFTYEQY
13	TRBV24-1	ATSDRDSENYGYT
12	TRBV19	ASSIQTVTDTQY
16	TRBV3-1/TRBV3-2	ASSQDPGQGLGTDTQY
13	TRBV7-9	ASSFLAEVTGELF
13	TRBV14	ASSQSLAGSNEQF
11	TRBV28	ASSPGLVTEAF
14	TRBV14	ASSPASGGRNSPLH
13	TRBV9	ASSVGLASTDTQY
13	TRBV7-9	ASSPAGSTNEKLF
14	TRBV27	ASSPLGRGYQETQY
14	TRBV6-5	ASSYSLTGPNEKLF
11	TRBV7-2	ASSSRGGGEQF
14	TRBV6-1	ASSEAGGEVVGKLF
12	TRBV29-1	SVEGGDSYNEQF
13	TRBV18	ASSPNRQGNTEAF
10	TRBV12-3/TRBV12-4	ASGSGYTEAF
12	TRBV6-1	ASSEEWGGYGYT
12	TRBV5-4	ASSLAGGEAEQY
16	TRBV18	ASSPPISGQGRAYEQY
13	TRBV9	ASSVESGLTDTQY
11	TRBV10-3	AISPTTDSPLH
14	TRBV15	ATSRRLAGATDTQY
13	TRBV7-6	ASSLPGQNTGELF
10	TRBV5-1	ASSWGTGSCT
14	TRBV3-1/TRBV3-2	ASSQGVAGAEETQY
12	TRBV19	ASSTRDSPYEQY
10	TRBV29-1	SVDERYNEQF
15	TRBV5-1	ASSLAGLAGVEETQY
11	TRBV29-1	SASQRELNEQF
15	TRBV27	ASCPKMGLAGPREQF
12	TRBV30	AWSQQGSRSPLH
15	TRBV28	ASSLWGQAQSTDTQY
11	TRBV18	ASSPASSYEQY
15	TRBV23-1	ASSHGCGGGGANVLT
13	TRBV19	ASSIGTGGLDEQF
15	TRBV5-1	ASSLALTSGSYNEQF
17	TRBV24-1	ATSDLGLAGGTSYNEQF
13	TRBV24-1	ATSGSGGGTDTQY
11	TRBV7-2	ATATGSGNTIY
12	TRBV10-2	ASRTSGRVETQY
10	TRBV1	ALAGGTDTQY